The 23 T cell receptor beta chains listed next were all sequenced from one sample in a study of T cells in Graves' hyperthyroidism and ophthalmopathy. TCR beta CDR3 region amplification was performed from RNA transcripts. A first-round RT-PCR of the TCR CDR3 used the HTBI primer set. TCRdb recomputed calls from the multiplex PCR reads with MiXCR, one row per CDR3 protein. The table lists about 540,000 distinct CDR3 sequences, about 43% of them singletons. The specimen was peripheral blood or thyroid tissue (not recorded which). The receptors shown here come from a woman between 18 and 29 years old with Graves' hyperthyroidism.

This clonotype has only one observation. The CDR3 carries no conserved terminal phenylalanine or tryptophan, so it likely arises from a read error. The gene calls are TRBV11-1 and TRBJ2-5; no clear D gene. The CDR3 runs to 11 residues. Germline V gene sequence: CDR1 SGHAT, CDR2 FQDESV (reference sequence). The CDR3 DNA is TGTGCTAGCAGCGTGTTGGAGACCCAGTACCTC. Translated, it gives CASSVLETQYL.

This clonotype came up many times. This chain joins TRBV12-3 or TRBV12-4 and TRBJ2-2, with 9 bases identical to TRBD2. The J segment lost 4 bases and the V segment lost 3 bases, leaving 3 bases of the junction unmatched. The CDR3 has 15 amino acids. The CDR3 DNA reads TGTGCCAGCAGTTTGGCACTAGCGGGCACCGGGGAGCTGTTTTTT. This translates into CASSLALAGTGELFF.

The chain links TRBV20-1 to TRBJ2-7; TRBD1 agrees at 9 bases. The CDR3 length is 14 residues. Germline trimming cut 6 bases from V and 7 bases from J; bases unmatched to any gene: 13. Germline-derived CDR1 and CDR2 are DFQATT and SNEGSKA (reference sequence). DNA for the CDR3: TGCAGTGCCCGACCGGGACAGGGAAACAATGAGCAGTACTTC. This encodes CSARPGQGNNEQYF.

DNA for the CDR3: TGCAGCATCCTGACAGGGGATGGGGAGACCCAGTACACTGAAGCTTTCTTT. Translation gives CSILTGDGETQYTEAFF. The V and J genes are TRBV29-1 and TRBJ1-1; 8 bases match TRBD1. This CDR3 is built from 17 residues. Germline V gives CDR1 SQVTM, CDR2 ANQGSEA. V trimming: 8 bases; J trimming: 3 bases; junction bases outside the gene matches: 20.

Note on this clonotype: One junction end disagrees with the germline gene, perhaps due to a read error. The chain links TRBV29-1 to TRBJ1-2; TRBD1 might be the D (5 bases). CDR3 length: 13 residues. Germline CDR1 and CDR2: SQVTM and ANQGSEA. The CDR3: CSVDAQGGNGYTF. CDR3 in DNA: TGTAGCGTGGACGCGCAGGGTGGAAATGGCTACACCTTC.

Turning to this clonotype: Mismatch with germline at one junction end may stem from a read error. The CDR3 DNA is TGTGCCACCAGTGACCGGACAGGGGGGCATGAAAAACTGTTTTTT. Protein product: CATSDRTGGHEKLFF. This chain joins TRBV2 and TRBJ1-4; 10 bases align to TRBD1. From germline, CDR1 is SNHLY and CDR2 FYNNEI. This CDR3 is built from 15 residues.

Points on this clonotype: The junction and the germline gene differ at one end; a read error may be behind it. The genes are TRBV6-2 or TRBV6-3 and TRBJ1-2; TRBD1 matches at 11 bases. Germline CDR1 MNHEY, CDR2 SVGEGT. This CDR3 is built from 14 residues. The CDR3, as DNA: TGTGCCACCGCGATCGGACAGGGGGCTTCGGGCTACGCCTTC. Translating it yields CATAIGQGASGYAF.

This sequence joins TRBV12-3 or TRBV12-4 and TRBJ2-3; 12 nucleotides match TRBD2. Trimming at V came to 6 bases and at J to 1 base, leaving 5 bases not matched to a gene. The CDR3 covers 16 residues. CDR3 DNA sequence: TGTGCCAGCAGCCAAAGACTAGCGGGAGGCACAGATACGCAGTATTTT. The encoded protein is CASSQRLAGGTDTQYF.

A word on this clonotype: No conserved phenylalanine or tryptophan is present at the end of the CDR3, so a read error is the likely explanation. Because the CDR3's place on the DNA is in doubt, the DNA is left out and the CDR3 is given as listed by TCRdb. The chain uses TRBV7-9 and TRBJ1-1; the DNA was not compared with TRBD1, the D call given in the table. The CDR3 is 8 amino acids in total, end residues counted. Germline CDR1 and CDR2: SEHNR and FQNEAQ (reference sequence). CDR3 amino acids: CASSLGRD.

This rearrangement joins TRBV24-1 to TRBJ1-4; the D gene is possibly TRBD1 (5 bases). The germline V gene encodes CDR1 KGHDR and CDR2 SFDVKD. V lost 9 bases and J lost 5, with 12 bases in between. There are 13 residues in the CDR3. DNA of the CDR3: TGTGCCACCGGTCTAGGGGTCAATGAAAAACTGTTTTTT. This gives the protein CATGLGVNEKLFF.

This clonotype was picked up many times. The chain carries TRBV6-6 and TRBJ1-2; TRBD1 aligns across 7 bases. This CDR3 is 14 amino acids long. Germline V gives CDR1 MNHNY, CDR2 SVGAGI (reference sequence). The trim removed 2 bases at V and 7 bases at J, leaving 7 bases unmatched. The CDR3 DNA follows: TGTGCCAGCAGTTACATAGAGGGGGCAACTGGCTACACCTTC. This gives the protein CASSYIEGATGYTF.

This clonotype was counted ten times or more. The chain is built from TRBV11-3 and TRBJ2-5, with D unclear. Per germline, CDR1 SGHNT and CDR2 YENEEA. The CDR3 consists of 14 residues. Deletions cut 5 bases from V and 7 bases from J, with 17 bases between. CDR3 in amino acids: CASSQSQARGTQYF. The CDR3 DNA follows: TGTGCCAGCAGCCAATCGCAGGCCCGCGGGACCCAGTACTTC. Full variable domain (remainder filled in from reference TRBV11-3 and TRBJ2-5): EAGVVQSPRYKIIEKKQPVAFWCNPISGHNTLYWYLQNLGQGPELLIRYENEEAVDDSQLPKDRFSAERLKGVDSTLKIQPAELGDSAVYLCASSQSQARGTQYFGPGTRLLVL.

On this clonotype itself: This sequence may be a read error, since a much larger clone differs from it by one base. The chain is built from TRBV18 and TRBJ2-5; the match to TRBD2 covers 7 bases. The CDR3 consists of 15 residues. Germline V gives CDR1 KGHSH, CDR2 LQKENI. Unmatched junction bases numbered 14, after V lost 6 bases and J lost 7 bases. The CDR3, as DNA: TGTGCCAGCTCCCCCCCCCCGGGCACGGGGGGGACCCAGTACTTC. As protein: CASSPPPGTGGTQYF.

A single count supports this clonotype. The DNA of the CDR3 is TGTGCCAGCAGCTCTAGGGGTAGCTCCTATAATTCACCCCTCCACTTT. Its translation: CASSSRGSSYNSPLHF. The chain links TRBV7-8 to TRBJ1-6; D is perhaps TRBD1 (5 bases). V dropped 4 bases and J dropped 0 bases, with 10 bases sitting between them. CDR1 and CDR2 from the germline V gene are SGHVS and FQNEAQ. This CDR3 contains 16 residues.

The table lists this clonotype with a few counts. The chain joins TRBV15 to TRBJ2-2, with a tentative D call TRBD2 (6 bases). The CDR3 runs to 12 residues. Trimming stripped 4 bases from V and 8 bases from J, with 8 bases between. CDR1 is LNHNV and CDR2 is YYDKDF in the germline V gene (reference sequence). Here the CDR3 DNA reads TGTGCCACCAGCACTGCGGGAGGGGAGCTGTTTTTT. Its protein is CATSTAGGELFF.

The chain uses TRBV20-1 and TRBJ1-1; D is perhaps TRBD1 (5 bases). This CDR3 comprises 15 residues. Germline lookup yields CDR1 DFQATT and CDR2 SNEGSKA (reference sequence). V was pared by 0 bases and J by 3 bases, with 14 bases between. As DNA, the CDR3 is TGCAGTGCTAGAGATAAGGCAGGGCGCGACACTGAAGCTTTCTTT. Translating gives CSARDKAGRDTEAFF.

The rearrangement joins TRBV9 to TRBJ1-6; a possible D gene is TRBD1 (5 bases). Germline lookup yields CDR1 SGDLS and CDR2 YYNGEE. The germline V and J ends were trimmed by 5 bases and 8 bases, with 20 bases remaining between them. This CDR3 spans 16 amino acids. The CDR3 DNA follows: TGTGCCAGCAGTTATCCCCGAAGGGGAGGAGATTCACCCCTCCACTTT. Amino acid sequence: CASSYPRRGGDSPLHF. The complete variable domain, with remaining parts taken from reference TRBV9 and TRBJ1-6, reads DSGVTQTPKHLITATGQRVTLRCSPRSGDLSVYWYQQSLDQGLQFLIQYYNGEERAKGNILERFSAQQFPDLHSELNLSSLELGDSALYFCASSYPRRGGDSPLHFGNGTRLTVT.

V gene TRBV10-3 combines with J gene TRBJ2-3, with unresolved D. CDR1 is ENHRY and CDR2 is SYGVKD in the germline V gene. The ends were cut back, 6 bases at V and 1 base at J, with 14 bases in the middle. This CDR3 has 15 residues. The CDR3: CAISGSVEGTDTQYF. CDR3 nucleotides: TGTGCCATCAGCGGCTCGGTTGAGGGCACAGATACGCAGTATTTT.

The chain combines TRBV20-1 with TRBJ2-7; 8 positions match TRBD2. Germline CDR1 reads DFQATT; CDR2 reads SNEGSKA (reference sequence). V shed 3 bases and J 4 bases; nucleotides not matched to a gene: 2. The CDR3 is 12 amino acids. The chain's CDR3 is CSASGGGYEQYF. The CDR3, as DNA: TGCAGTGCTAGCGGGGGGGGATACGAGCAGTACTTC.

The chain has TRBV5-1 and TRBJ1-3; D unresolved. Trimming shortened V by 9 bases and J by 4 bases, and 14 bases separated the two germline ends. The CDR3 consists of 13 residues. Germline CDR1 is SGHRS and CDR2 is YFSETQ. DNA of the CDR3: TGCGCCACCTCCGAGGGCGCAGGAAACACCATATATTTT. This encodes CATSEGAGNTIYF.

This clonotype was observed a handful of times. The rearrangement links TRBV4-1 to TRBJ1-3; D is uncertain. The ends were cut back, 0 bases at V and 2 bases at J, with 8 bases in the middle. Per the germline V gene, CDR1 is MGHRA and CDR2 is YSYEKL. There are 15 residues in the CDR3. The CDR3 region has the DNA TGCGCCAGCAGCCAAGATCGACAAACTGGAAACACCATATATTTT. It is translated as CASSQDRQTGNTIYF.

The genes are TRBV12-3 or TRBV12-4 and TRBJ1-1; the D is unclear. Trimming pared 4 bases from V and 4 bases from J, leaving 13 bases between. The CDR3 runs to 14 residues. The CDR3: CASSSWGVGTEAFF. For the CDR3, the DNA is TGTGCCAGCAGTTCTTGGGGAGTAGGCACTGAAGCTTTCTTT.

This chain connects TRBV10-1 to TRBJ2-3; 8 positions agree with TRBD2. V dropped 4 bases and J dropped 4; count of bases not matched to a gene: 7. Germline CDR1 reads WNHNN; CDR2 reads SYGVQD (reference sequence). The CDR3 is 15 residues long. CDR3 in DNA: TGCGCCAGCAGTGCGCAGCGGGAGATCGCAGATACGCAGTATTTT. It yields the protein CASSAQREIADTQYF.